Each of the 21 T cell receptor beta chains below was sequenced from the same sample in a study of blood T cells in healthy people across ages (dated by TCRdb to about 2015). The library was generated by 5' RACE. A second PCR of 7 to 11 cycles was performed with a sample-barcoded 5' primer and a J-beta primer mix. TCRdb cleaned the public reads at Q25 with fastp, built clones with MiXCR and kept in-frame beta chains. Rows are combined by CDR3 protein, so each entry shows the most common genes and DNA. This sample holds over 1,500,000 distinct CDR3 sequences; 30% to 40% were observed only once. The ten largest clones take up roughly 23% of the sample. The sample consisted of blood. These receptors all come from a human donor in good health.

The gene calls are TRBV20-1 and TRBJ1-5, with TRBD1 matching 7 bases. Germline V lookup: CDR1 DFQATT, CDR2 SNEGSKA (reference sequence). Losses at the gene ends were 0 bases for V and 7 bases for J; bases not matched to a gene: 9. The CDR3 length is 15 residues. The DNA of the CDR3 is TGCAGTGCTAGAGATCGGCGACAGGGTGACCAGCCCCAGCATTTT. This encodes CSARDRRQGDQPQHF.

The chain couples TRBV12-3 or TRBV12-4 to TRBJ2-1, with 7 bases identical to TRBD1. V trimming: 6 bases; J trimming: 7 bases; junction bases outside the gene matches: 9. This CDR3 is 14 amino acids long. This chain's CDR3 is CASSPTTGRNEQFF. The CDR3 DNA sequence: TGTGCCAGCAGCCCAACGACAGGGCGGAATGAGCAGTTCTTC.

The chain links TRBV28 to TRBJ2-5; D tentatively fits TRBD1 or TRBD2 (5 bases each). CDR3 length: 13 residues. Per germline, CDR1 MDHEN and CDR2 SYDVKM. V lost 8 bases to trimming and J lost 11 bases, with 21 bases between them. Here the CDR3 DNA reads TGTGCCAGCCGCCACAGGCCCTTTGGGGAGCAGTACTTC. Translated: CASRHRPFGEQYF.

V is TRBV4-3 and J is TRBJ1-6; unclear D gene. Trimming took 2 bases from V and 9 from J, leaving 14 bases between them. The CDR3 is made up of 15 amino acids. Germline CDR1 reads LGHNA; CDR2 reads YSLEER. CDR3 in amino acids: CASSQTGVGSSPLHF. The CDR3 coding sequence is TGCGCCAGCAGCCAAACTGGGGTTGGAAGTTCACCCCTCCACTTT.

The rearrangement links TRBV4-1 to TRBJ2-7; 11 bases fit TRBD1. The V gene's germline CDR1 is MGHRA and CDR2 YSYEKL. Trimming took 8 bases from V and 2 from J; bases not matched to a gene: 5. The CDR3 totals 14 residues. CDR3 nucleotides: TGCGCCAGCGCCCAGGGACAGGGGGCCTACGAGCAGTACTTC. This translates into CASAQGQGAYEQYF.

This clonotype was seen more than once but under ten times. V usage is TRBV20-1 and J usage is TRBJ2-1; D gene unclear. V shed 0 bases and J shed 3 bases, with 9 bases lying between them. Per germline, CDR1 DFQATT and CDR2 SNEGSKA (reference sequence). The CDR3 spans 14 residues. The CDR3, as DNA: TGCAGTGCTAGAGATCCGTACAACTACAATGAGCAGTTCTTC. It codes for CSARDPYNYNEQFF.

This chain links TRBV5-1 with TRBJ2-7, with 8 bases aligning to TRBD1. The ends lost 1 base at V and 5 bases at J; junction bases unmatched: 17. The CDR3 totals 18 residues. From germline, CDR1 is SGHRS and CDR2 YFSETQ. The CDR3 reads CASSLWVKTGVTSHEQYF. The CDR3 DNA reads TGCGCCAGCAGCTTGTGGGTCAAGACAGGGGTAACGTCCCACGAGCAGTACTTC.

This clonotype occurred a few times. The chain's CDR3 is CASEKGEEEQYF. The DNA for the CDR3 is TGTGCCAGCGAGAAGGGAGAGGAAGAGCAGTACTTC. The chain carries TRBV28 and TRBJ2-7; TRBD2 is a possible D gene (5 bases). Deletions cut 8 bases from V and 7 bases from J, with 15 bases between. CDR1 and CDR2 from the germline V gene are MDHEN and SYDVKM. This CDR3 is built from 12 residues.

The J gene is TRBJ2-3, the V gene TRBV6-2 or TRBV6-3; 7 bases map to TRBD2. CDR1 and CDR2 (germline): MNHEY, SVGEGT. Losses at the gene ends were 3 bases for V and 4 bases for J; bases not matched to a gene: 10. This CDR3 region has 16 residues. The DNA of the CDR3 is TGTGCCAGCAGTTATTCTCGGGACTATCCTCCAGATACGCAGTATTTT. It encodes CASSYSRDYPPDTQYF.

This chain links TRBV28 with TRBJ2-3; 9 nucleotides align to TRBD2. V was clipped by 6 bases and J by 0 bases; unmatched bases: 4. This CDR3 spans 15 amino acids. Germline values: CDR1 MDHEN, CDR2 SYDVKM. The CDR3 loop is CASRRTSGSTDTQYF. The CDR3 nucleotides read TGTGCCAGCAGGCGTACTAGCGGGAGCACAGATACGCAGTATTTT. The full variable domain, completed using reference TRBV28 and TRBJ2-3, is DVKVTQSSRYLVKRTGEKVFLECVQDMDHENMFWYRQDPGLGLRLIYFSYDVKMKEKGDIPEGYSVSREKKERFSLILESASTNQTSMYLCASRRTSGSTDTQYFGPGTRLTVL.

The chain couples TRBV29-1 to TRBJ1-4; D gene unclear. The germline V gene encodes CDR1 SQVTM and CDR2 ANQGSEA. The CDR3 loop spans 13 amino acids. Trimming took off 0 bases at V and 0 bases at J, with 2 bases between the two ends. CDR3 residues: CSVEDATNEKLFF. The DNA of the CDR3 is TGCAGCGTTGAAGACGCAACTAATGAAAAACTGTTTTTT.

This clonotype has just a few counts. The chain combines TRBV7-2 with TRBJ2-7; 7 bases are shared with TRBD2. Germline V CDR1 and CDR2: SGHTA, FQGNSA. The CDR3 is made up of 14 amino acids. The trim removed 1 base at V and 10 bases at J, leaving 10 bases unmatched. The chain's CDR3 is CASSLVGLAATQYF. CDR3 nucleotide sequence: TGTGCCAGCAGCTTAGTTGGCCTAGCGGCTACCCAGTACTTC.

The chain couples TRBV24-1 to TRBJ2-1, with TRBD2 matching over 16 bases. The V gene end was trimmed by 4 bases and the J gene end by 6 bases; junction bases not matched to a gene: 8. From germline, CDR1 is KGHDR and CDR2 SFDVKD. CDR3 size: 18 residues. CDR3 amino acids: CATSDTGLAGGLGNEQFF. For the CDR3, the DNA is TGTGCCACCAGTGACACGGGACTAGCGGGGGGGCTGGGCAATGAGCAGTTCTTC.

V and J are TRBV15 and TRBJ1-1; tentatively, D is TRBD1 (5 bases). The ends were cut back, 5 bases at V and 3 bases at J, with 13 bases in the middle. The CDR3 is made up of 14 amino acids. Germline V gives CDR1 LNHNV, CDR2 YYDKDF (reference sequence). CDR3 sequence reads: CATSSGNADTEAFF. The CDR3 DNA follows: TGTGCCACCAGCTCAGGGAATGCGGACACTGAAGCTTTCTTT.

Of note for this clonotype: Since a much larger clone is just one base distant, this may be a read error. The chain employs TRBV5-5 and TRBJ2-5; the D is unclear. Trimming removed 1 base at V and 3 bases at J, with 7 bases between. Germline lookup yields CDR1 SGHKS and CDR2 YYEKEE (reference sequence). This CDR3 is built from 13 residues. The CDR3 loop is CASSLYLKETQYF. CDR3 DNA sequence: TGTGCCAGCAGCTTGTATCTAAAAGAGACCCAGTACTTC.

This clonotype was counted only a few times. This chain links TRBV7-3 with TRBJ1-4; 8 bases agree with TRBD1. Germline V CDR1 and CDR2: SGHTA, FQGTGA. V was pared by 2 bases and J by 9 bases, with 2 bases of the junction left unmatched. CDR3 length: 13 amino acids. DNA of the CDR3: TGTGCCAGCAGCTTACCCAGGGGGCAAAAACTGTTTTTT. Amino acid sequence: CASSLPRGQKLFF.

The chain is built from TRBV5-6 and TRBJ2-1; maybe TRBD1 (5 bases). With 4 bases removed from V and 8 bases from J, the gap between germline ends came to 19 bases. The CDR3 has 15 amino acids. The germline CDR1 and CDR2 sequences are SGHDT and YYEEEE. The CDR3 loop reads CASSPLPRAGYEQFF. Here the CDR3 DNA reads TGTGCCAGCAGCCCATTGCCCAGGGCCGGGTATGAGCAGTTCTTC.

This clonotype was observed a few times. The chain is built from TRBV6-5 and TRBJ2-7; D unclear. The CDR3 totals 14 residues. V was clipped by 2 bases and J by 3 bases, with 11 bases between them. CDR1 MNHEY and CDR2 SVGAGI come from the germline V gene. CDR3 amino acids: CASSYDRELYEQYF. The CDR3, as DNA: TGTGCCAGCAGTTACGATCGAGAACTCTACGAGCAGTACTTC.

There are a few counts of this clonotype. V is TRBV29-1 and J is TRBJ1-2; 8 bases agree with TRBD1. The CDR3 is 13 amino acids. V trimming: 3 bases; J trimming: 6 bases; junction bases outside the gene matches: 6. Per the germline V gene, CDR1 is SQVTM and CDR2 is ANQGSEA. The DNA of the CDR3 is TGCAGCGTTGACGCAGGGGGCATCAATGGCTACACCTTC. Translating it yields CSVDAGGINGYTF.

The chain has TRBV29-1 and TRBJ1-2; D remains unclear. The V gene's germline CDR1 is SQVTM and CDR2 ANQGSEA. V was clipped by 8 bases and J by 4 bases, with 17 bases between them. The CDR3 consists of 13 residues. CDR3 DNA sequence: TGCAGCATCCCGACCAAGGGCGGCTATGGCTACACCTTC. As protein: CSIPTKGGYGYTF.

As DNA, the CDR3 is TGTGCCAGCACCCCTGGCGGGGCGCAAGAGACCCAGTACTTC. Protein: CASTPGGAQETQYF. The gene calls are TRBV11-2 and TRBJ2-5; D possibly corresponds to TRBD2 (6 bases). From germline, CDR1 is SGHAT and CDR2 FQNNGV. V lost 7 bases to trimming and J lost 2 bases, with 14 bases between them. This CDR3 spans 14 amino acids.